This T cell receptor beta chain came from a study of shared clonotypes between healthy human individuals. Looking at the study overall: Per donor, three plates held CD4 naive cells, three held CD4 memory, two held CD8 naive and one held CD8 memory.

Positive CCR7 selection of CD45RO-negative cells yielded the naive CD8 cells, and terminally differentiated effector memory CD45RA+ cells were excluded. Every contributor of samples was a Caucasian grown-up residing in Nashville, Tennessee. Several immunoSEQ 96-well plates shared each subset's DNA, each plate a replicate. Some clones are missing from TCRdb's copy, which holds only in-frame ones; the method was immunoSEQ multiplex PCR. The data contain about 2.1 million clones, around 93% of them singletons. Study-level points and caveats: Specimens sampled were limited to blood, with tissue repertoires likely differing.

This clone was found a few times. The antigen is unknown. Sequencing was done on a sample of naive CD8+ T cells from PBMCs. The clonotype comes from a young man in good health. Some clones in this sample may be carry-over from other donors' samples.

The CDR3: CASSQPRGGEQYF. Here the CDR3 DNA reads TGCGCCAGCAGCCAACCGAGGGGAGGCGAGCAGTACTTC. The chain has TRBV4-1 and TRBJ2-7, with D perhaps matching TRBD2 (6 bases). This CDR3 has 13 residues. The V and J ends lost 2 bases and 6 bases respectively, with 11 bases between them. Germline CDR1 MGHRA, CDR2 YSYEKL.